The next 3 T cell receptor beta chains were all read from a single sample in a study of T-cell memory formation after mild COVID-19. One entry per CDR3 protein results from TCRdb running MiXCR on the 5' RACE reads. The table has a few hundred thousand distinct CDR3 sequences, roughly 10% seen once. The specimen was PBMCs or a T cell subset sorted from them (not recorded which). These receptors came from a young man who had mild COVID-19 (a few samples of this study predate the infection). Cell type and time point are not known.

This clonotype has a handful of counts. The V call is TRBV19, the J call TRBJ2-5; 10 bases map to TRBD1. CDR3 size: 15 residues. CDR1 and CDR2 from the germline V gene are LNHDA and SQIVND (reference sequence). The ends lost 3 bases at V and 7 bases at J; junction bases unmatched: 8. Here the CDR3 DNA reads TGTGCCAGTAGTATGGTGACAGGGGGCGGGGTGACCCAGTACTTC. Its protein is CASSMVTGGGVTQYF.

The chain carries TRBV14 and TRBJ2-7, with D perhaps TRBD1 (7 bases). V lost 3 bases and J lost 6, with 21 bases in between. This CDR3 contains 16 residues. Germline-derived CDR1 and CDR2 are SGHDN and FVKESK. For the CDR3, the DNA is TGTGCCAGCAGCCATCCCCCAGGGGGACTGCCCCTCGAGCAGTACGTC. Residues: CASSHPPGGLPLEQYV.

This clonotype was counted a few times. The chain combines TRBV29-1 with TRBJ1-1; 8 nucleotides agree with TRBD1. CDR3 length: 12 amino acids. The junction had 5 bases not matched to a gene; V was cut back by 7 bases and J by 4 bases. CDR1 is SQVTM and CDR2 is ANQGSEA in the germline V gene. CDR3 loop: CSARDRGTEAFF. Here the CDR3 DNA reads TGCAGCGCTCGAGACAGGGGCACTGAAGCTTTCTTT.